These T cell receptor beta chains were read from a single sample in a study of Ad26.COV2.S vaccination and SARS-CoV-2 variants. Data came from immunoSEQ multiplex PCR; TCRdb stores just in-frame clones and leaves some out. The data show about half a million clones, 70% to 90% seen once. The sample was peripheral blood, taken in a trial of Ad26.COV2.S vaccine versus placebo. The source is a person aged 18-65 years who received the Ad26.COV2.S COVID-19 vaccine or a placebo. CDR3s include the opening cysteine and the closing phenylalanine or tryptophan. The D gene is left open where the match is weak. The size field is filled for only some rows; it gives once, few, many or a size class.

size | J | D | V | CDR3 | DNA
NA | TRBJ2-7 | TRBD2 | TRBV9 | CASSPLAGVAYEQYF | TGTGCCAGCAGCCCACTAGCGGGAGTAGCCTACGAGCAGTACTTC
NA | TRBJ2-7 | NA | TRBV28 | CASLGGGSYEQYF | TGTGCCAGCTTAGGGGGAGGAAGCTACGAGCAGTACTTC
NA | TRBJ1-1 | NA | TRBV7-9 | CAIGQTEAFF | TGTGCCATCGGGCAGACTGAAGCTTTCTTT
NA | TRBJ2-7 | TRBD2 | TRBV19 | CASSIAGTSGIYEQYF | TGTGCCAGTAGTATCGCCGGGACTAGCGGGATCTACGAGCAGTACTTC
NA | TRBJ1-4 | TRBD1 | TRBV29-1 | CSIRQGLSEKLFF | TGCAGCATCCGACAGGGACTTTCGGAAAAACTGTTTTTT
NA | TRBJ1-6 | NA | TRBV7-2 | CASSLGMNSPLHF | TGTGCCAGCAGCTTAGGGATGAATTCACCCCTCCACTTT
NA | TRBJ1-6 | TRBD1 | TRBV5-4 | CASSLSGDRGNSPLHF | TGTGCCAGCAGCCTCTCAGGGGACAGGGGTAATTCACCCCTCCACTTT
NA | TRBJ1-6 | TRBD1 | TRBV4-2 | CASSQGDRGSYNSPLHF | TGTGCCAGCAGCCAAGGGGACAGGGGATCCTATAATTCACCCCTCCACTTT
NA | TRBJ2-7 | TRBD1 | TRBV6-5 | CASSTGRGREQYF | TGTGCCAGCAGTACGGGAAGGGGGCGGGAGCAGTACTTC
NA | TRBJ2-1 | NA | TRBV18 | CASSPPSSLASEQFF | TGTGCCAGCTCACCACCGTCAAGTCTAGCCAGTGAGCAGTTCTTC
few | TRBJ1-1 | NA | TRBV27 | CASSFAPGREAFF | TGTGCCAGCAGTTTTGCCCCAGGGAGGGAAGCTTTCTTT
NA | TRBJ1-1 | TRBD1 | TRBV19 | CASSTRQGLNTEAFF | TGTGCCAGTAGTACCCGACAGGGGTTGAACACTGAAGCTTTCTTT
NA | TRBJ1-6 | NA | TRBV18 | CASSPERPPNSPLHF | TGTGCCAGCTCACCAGAAAGACCGCCCAATTCACCCCTCCACTTT
NA | TRBJ2-7 | TRBD1 | TRBV5-1 | CASSFRMFRDSVDEQYF | TGCGCCAGCAGCTTTCGAATGTTCCGGGACAGTGTTGACGAGCAGTACTTC
NA | TRBJ2-5 | TRBD2 | TRBV7-2 | CASSLWGLQVQETQYF | TGTGCCAGCAGCTTATGGGGACTACAAGTGCAAGAGACCCAGTACTTC
NA | TRBJ1-1 | TRBD1 | TRBV29-1 | CSVARQGNTEAFF | TGCAGCGTTGCCCGACAGGGGAACACTGAAGCTTTCTTT